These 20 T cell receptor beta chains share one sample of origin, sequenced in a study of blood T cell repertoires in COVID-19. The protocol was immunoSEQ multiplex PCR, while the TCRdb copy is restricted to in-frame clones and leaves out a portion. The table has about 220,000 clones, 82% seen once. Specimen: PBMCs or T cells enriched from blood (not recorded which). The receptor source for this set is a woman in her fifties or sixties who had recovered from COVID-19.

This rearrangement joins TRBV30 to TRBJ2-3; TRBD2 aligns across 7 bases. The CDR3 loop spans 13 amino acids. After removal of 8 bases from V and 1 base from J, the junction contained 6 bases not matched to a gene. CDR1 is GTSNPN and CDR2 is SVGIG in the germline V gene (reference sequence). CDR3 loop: CAGRLAGTDTQYF. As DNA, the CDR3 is TGTGCCGGCCGGCTAGCGGGCACAGATACGCAGTATTTT.

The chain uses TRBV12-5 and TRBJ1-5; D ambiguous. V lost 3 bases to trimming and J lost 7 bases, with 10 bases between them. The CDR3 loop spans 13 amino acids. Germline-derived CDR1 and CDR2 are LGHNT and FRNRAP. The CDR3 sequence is CASGFAGSQPQHF. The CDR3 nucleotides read TGTGCTAGTGGTTTTGCGGGGAGCCAGCCCCAGCATTTT.

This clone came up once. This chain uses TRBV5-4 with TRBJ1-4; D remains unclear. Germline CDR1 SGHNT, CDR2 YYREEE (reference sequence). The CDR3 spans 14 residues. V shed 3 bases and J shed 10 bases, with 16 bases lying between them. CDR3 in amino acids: CASSSEGWGGKLFF. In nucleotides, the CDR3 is TGTGCCAGCAGCTCCGAGGGTTGGGGAGGAAAACTGTTTTTT. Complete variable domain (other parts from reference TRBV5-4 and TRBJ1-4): ETGVTQSPTHLIKTRGQQVTLRCSSQSGHNTVSWYQQALGQGPQFIFQYYREEENGRGNFPPRFSGLQFPNYSSELNVNALELDDSALYLCASSSEGWGGKLFFGSGTQLSVL.

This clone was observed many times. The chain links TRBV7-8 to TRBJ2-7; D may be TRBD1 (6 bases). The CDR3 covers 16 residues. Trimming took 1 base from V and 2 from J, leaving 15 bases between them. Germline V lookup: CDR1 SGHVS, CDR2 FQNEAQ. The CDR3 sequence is CASSLDPGTTTYEQYF. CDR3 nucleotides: TGTGCCAGCAGCTTAGATCCCGGGACAACTACCTACGAGCAGTACTTC. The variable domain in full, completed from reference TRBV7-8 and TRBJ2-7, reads GAGVSQSPRYKVAKRGQDVALRCDPISGHVSLFWYQQALGQGPEFLTYFQNEAQLDKSGLPSDRFFAERPEGSVSTLKIQRTQQEDSAVYLCASSLDPGTTTYEQYFGPGTRLTVT.

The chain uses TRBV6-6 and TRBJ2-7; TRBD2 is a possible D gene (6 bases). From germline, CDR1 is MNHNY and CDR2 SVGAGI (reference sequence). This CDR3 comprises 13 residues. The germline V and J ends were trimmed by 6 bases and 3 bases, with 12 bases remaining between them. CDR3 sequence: CASSWGVYYEQYF. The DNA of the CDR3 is TGTGCCAGCAGCTGGGGGGTATACTACGAGCAGTACTTC.

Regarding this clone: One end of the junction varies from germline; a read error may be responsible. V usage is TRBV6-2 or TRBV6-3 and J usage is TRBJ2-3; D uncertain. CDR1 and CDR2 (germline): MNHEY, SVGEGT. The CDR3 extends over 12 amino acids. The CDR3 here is CASSPLSDAQYF. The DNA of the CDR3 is TGTGCCAGCAGTCCCCTCTCAGATGCGCAGTATTTT.

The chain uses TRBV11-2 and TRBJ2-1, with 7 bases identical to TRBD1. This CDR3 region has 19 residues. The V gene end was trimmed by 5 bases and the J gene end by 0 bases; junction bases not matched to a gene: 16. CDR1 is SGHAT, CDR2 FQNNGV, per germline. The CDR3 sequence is CASSPTGRTGLSSYNEQFF. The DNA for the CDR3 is TGTGCCAGCAGCCCCACAGGAAGGACAGGCCTGAGCTCCTACAATGAGCAGTTCTTC.

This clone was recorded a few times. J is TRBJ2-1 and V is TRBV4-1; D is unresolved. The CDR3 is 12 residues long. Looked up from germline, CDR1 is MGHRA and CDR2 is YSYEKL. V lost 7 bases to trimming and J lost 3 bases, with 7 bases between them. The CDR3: CASTRDYNEQFF. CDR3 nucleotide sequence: TGCGCCAGCACCCGCGACTACAATGAGCAGTTCTTC.

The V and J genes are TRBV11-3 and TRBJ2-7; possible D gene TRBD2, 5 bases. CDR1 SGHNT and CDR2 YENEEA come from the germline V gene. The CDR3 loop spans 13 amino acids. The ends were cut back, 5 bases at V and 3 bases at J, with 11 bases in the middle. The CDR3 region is CASSPSSGYEQYF. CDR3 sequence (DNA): TGTGCCAGCAGCCCGTCGAGCGGCTACGAGCAGTACTTC.

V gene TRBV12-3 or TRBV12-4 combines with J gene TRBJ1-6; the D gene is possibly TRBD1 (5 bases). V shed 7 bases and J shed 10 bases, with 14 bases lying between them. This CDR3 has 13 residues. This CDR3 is CASTTGRDSPLHF. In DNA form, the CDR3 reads TGTGCCAGCACTACGGGGAGGGACTCACCCCTCCACTTT.

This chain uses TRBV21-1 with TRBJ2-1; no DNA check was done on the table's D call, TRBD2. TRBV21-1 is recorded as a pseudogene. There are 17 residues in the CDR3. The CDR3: CASSNRGGVFRDNEQFF. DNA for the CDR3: TGTGCCAGCAGCAATCGCGGGGGGGTCTTCAGGGACAATGAGCAGTTCTTC.

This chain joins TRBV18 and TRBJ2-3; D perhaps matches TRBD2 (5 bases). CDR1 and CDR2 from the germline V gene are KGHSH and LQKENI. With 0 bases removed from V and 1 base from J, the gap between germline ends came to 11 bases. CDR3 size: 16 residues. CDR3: CASSPPASGGTDTQYF. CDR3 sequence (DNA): TGTGCCAGCTCACCACCGGCCAGCGGAGGCACAGATACGCAGTATTTT.

CDR3 region: CSVELSGRGTDTQYF. The DNA for the CDR3 is TGCAGCGTTGAACTTAGCGGCCGCGGCACAGATACGCAGTATTTT. The V call is TRBV29-1, the J call TRBJ2-3; tentative D call: TRBD2 (6 bases). The CDR3 is made up of 15 amino acids. CDR1 is SQVTM and CDR2 is ANQGSEA in the germline V gene. V shed 2 bases and J shed 1 base, with 13 bases lying between them.

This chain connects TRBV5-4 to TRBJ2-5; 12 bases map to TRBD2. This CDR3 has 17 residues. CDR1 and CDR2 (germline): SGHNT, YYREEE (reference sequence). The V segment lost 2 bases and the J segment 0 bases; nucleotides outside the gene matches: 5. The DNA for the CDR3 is TGTGCCAGCAGCTTAGACGGGACTAGCGGGCACCAAGAGACCCAGTACTTC. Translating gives CASSLDGTSGHQETQYF.

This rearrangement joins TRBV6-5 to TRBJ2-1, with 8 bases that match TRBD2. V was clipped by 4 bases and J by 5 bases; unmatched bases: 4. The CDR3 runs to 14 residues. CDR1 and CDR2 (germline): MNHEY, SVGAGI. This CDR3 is CASSLLAGNNEQFF. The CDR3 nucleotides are TGTGCCAGCAGTTTATTAGCGGGAAACAATGAGCAGTTCTTC.

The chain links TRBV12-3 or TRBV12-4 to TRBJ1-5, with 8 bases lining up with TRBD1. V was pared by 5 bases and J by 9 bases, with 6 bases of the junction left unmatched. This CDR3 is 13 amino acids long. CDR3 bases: TGTGCCAGCAGTCTCGACAGGGGCGGGCCCCAGCATTTT. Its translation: CASSLDRGGPQHF.

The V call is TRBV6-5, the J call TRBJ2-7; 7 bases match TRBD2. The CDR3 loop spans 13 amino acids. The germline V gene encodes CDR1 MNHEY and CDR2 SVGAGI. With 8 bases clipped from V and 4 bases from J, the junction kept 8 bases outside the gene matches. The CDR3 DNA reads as TGTGCCAGCGGAGGGAGGGGACCATACGAGCAGTACTTC. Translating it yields CASGGRGPYEQYF.

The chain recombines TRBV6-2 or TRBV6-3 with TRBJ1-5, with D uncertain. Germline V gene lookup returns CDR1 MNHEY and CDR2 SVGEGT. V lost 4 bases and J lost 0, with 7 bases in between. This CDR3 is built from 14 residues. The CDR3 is CASSSGNSNQPQHF. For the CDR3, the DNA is TGTGCCAGCAGTTCAGGAAATAGCAATCAGCCCCAGCATTTT.

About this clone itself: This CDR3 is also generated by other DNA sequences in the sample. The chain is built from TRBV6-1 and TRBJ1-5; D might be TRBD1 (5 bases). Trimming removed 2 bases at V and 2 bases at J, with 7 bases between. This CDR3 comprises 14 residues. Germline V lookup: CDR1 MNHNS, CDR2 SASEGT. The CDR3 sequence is CASSELGGNQPQHF. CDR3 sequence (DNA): TGTGCCAGCAGTGAATTAGGGGGCAATCAGCCCCAGCATTTT.

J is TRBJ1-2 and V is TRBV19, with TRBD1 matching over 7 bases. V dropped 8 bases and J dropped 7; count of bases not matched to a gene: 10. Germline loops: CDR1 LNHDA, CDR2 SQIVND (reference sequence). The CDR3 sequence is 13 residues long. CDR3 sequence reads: CASAPTGASGYTF. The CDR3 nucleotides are TGTGCCAGTGCACCTACAGGGGCTAGTGGCTACACCTTC. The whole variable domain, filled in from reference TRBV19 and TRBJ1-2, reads DGGITQSPKYLFRKEGQNVTLSCEQNLNHDAMYWYRQDPGQGLRLIYYSQIVNDFQKGDIAEGYSVSREKKESFPLTVTSAQKNPTAFYLCASAPTGASGYTFGSGTRLTVV.